The 16 T cell receptor beta chains listed next were all sequenced from one sample in a study of beta chain features in type 1 diabetes. Points from the study as a whole: Shorter TCRB CDR3s, moderately but significantly so, marked every one of the four CD4+ subsets in Type 1 diabetes patients.

No antigen has been identified for these receptors. Reverse transcription of all isolated RNA meant that expressed TCRB transcripts were sequenced. Sequencing was performed with immunoSEQ multiplex PCR; in TCRdb, only in-frame clones are kept and a portion is missing. The table includes 300,000 to 450,000 clones, around 10% detected once. Sequencing was done on a sample of central memory CD4+ T cells from blood. All receptors come from a man aged 30-40 years with type 1 diabetes.

The chain recombines TRBV28 with TRBJ1-2, with D maybe TRBD1 (5 bases). Trimming removed 2 bases at V and 5 bases at J, with 12 bases between. There are 14 residues in the CDR3. Per the germline V gene, CDR1 is MDHEN and CDR2 is SYDVKM. The CDR3 reads CASSLGRETYGYTF. The CDR3 DNA sequence: TGTGCCAGCAGTTTAGGCAGGGAAACGTATGGCTACACCTTC.

The gene calls are TRBV27 and TRBJ2-7; tentatively, D is TRBD1 (5 bases). V shed 4 bases and J shed 0 bases, with 13 bases lying between them. Germline values: CDR1 MNHEY, CDR2 SMNVEV (reference sequence). The CDR3 length is 15 residues. The CDR3 reads CASSSPWQGSYEQYF. CDR3 bases: TGTGCCAGCAGTTCCCCCTGGCAGGGCTCCTACGAGCAGTACTTC.

This clone was seen many times. CDR3 protein: CASSQDRMKLFF. The CDR3, as DNA: TGTGCCAGCAGCCAAGATCGAATGAAACTGTTTTTT. The genes are TRBV4-2 and TRBJ1-4; no reliable D call. V was pared by 0 bases and J by 11 bases, with 7 bases between. Germline V gives CDR1 LGHNA, CDR2 YNFKEQ. The CDR3 loop spans 12 amino acids.

The chain combines TRBV29-1 with TRBJ2-2; 10 bases fit TRBD2. The V gene's germline CDR1 is SQVTM and CDR2 ANQGSEA. V shed 7 bases and J 0 bases; nucleotides not matched to a gene: 2. The CDR3 is made up of 14 amino acids. CDR3 amino acids: CSASGSANTGELFF. In DNA, the CDR3 is TGCAGCGCTAGCGGGAGTGCGAACACCGGGGAGCTGTTTTTT.

This clone occurred many times. The chain combines TRBV5-6 with TRBJ2-1, with unresolved D. V gave up 2 bases and J gave up 4 bases, with 7 bases separating them. Germline CDR1 and CDR2: SGHDT and YYEEEE. The CDR3 sequence is 13 residues long. The CDR3 here is CASSFSRYNEQFF. CDR3 in DNA: TGTGCCAGCAGCTTCAGTAGATACAATGAGCAGTTCTTC.

This clone was counted a few times. The genes are TRBV7-9 and TRBJ2-5; D might be TRBD1 or TRBD2, each matching 6 bases. The V and J ends lost 5 bases and 5 bases respectively, with 18 bases between them. CDR1 SEHNR and CDR2 FQNEAQ come from the germline V gene (reference sequence). CDR3 length: 15 residues. DNA for the CDR3: TGTGCCAGCAGCCTGGGGGGCCAGTCTACGGAGACCCAGTACTTC. Its translation is CASSLGGQSTETQYF.

This clone was detected a few times. The J gene is TRBJ2-1, the V gene TRBV29-1, with TRBD1 matching over 9 bases. The CDR3 totals 20 residues. Trimming took 4 bases from V and 0 from J; bases not matched to a gene: 19. Germline V gives CDR1 SQVTM, CDR2 ANQGSEA. The chain's CDR3 is CSVVVFPGQGNLGSYNEQFF. CDR3 DNA: TGCAGCGTTGTTGTGTTTCCGGGACAGGGAAATCTCGGCTCCTACAATGAGCAGTTCTTC.

DNA for the CDR3: TGTGCCAGTAGCCGACAGAGAAGTACTGGAAACACCATATATTTT. Residues: CASSRQRSTGNTIYF. The rearrangement links TRBV19 to TRBJ1-3, with D maybe TRBD1 (5 bases). Germline-derived CDR1 and CDR2 are LNHDA and SQIVND (reference sequence). Trimming cost V 6 bases and J 2 bases, with 14 bases left between them. CDR3 length: 15 amino acids.

The chain uses TRBV7-8 and TRBJ2-7; possible D gene TRBD1, 6 bases. The CDR3 has 13 residues. V gave up 3 bases and J gave up 0 bases, with 6 bases separating them. Germline V lookup: CDR1 SGHVS, CDR2 FQNEAQ. CDR3 in amino acids: CASSLDSSYEQYF. CDR3 DNA: TGTGCCAGCAGCTTGGACAGCTCCTACGAGCAGTACTTC.

CDR3 sequence reads: CASSLGGSRETQYF. The CDR3 coding sequence is TGTGCCAGCAGTTTAGGGGGTTCAAGGGAGACCCAGTACTTC. The J gene is TRBJ2-5, the V gene TRBV28; D may be TRBD1 or TRBD2 (5 bases each). The germline V and J ends were trimmed by 2 bases and 5 bases, with 12 bases remaining between them. Germline loops: CDR1 MDHEN, CDR2 SYDVKM. The CDR3 consists of 14 residues.

V is TRBV18 and J is TRBJ2-7; D tentatively fits TRBD1 or TRBD2 (5 bases each). Trimming shortened V by 6 bases and J by 6 bases, and 12 bases separated the two germline ends. The germline CDR1 and CDR2 sequences are KGHSH and LQKENI. This CDR3 contains 12 residues. CDR3 DNA sequence: TGTGCCAGCTCCTATGAGGGGCGCGAGCAGTACTTC. Protein product: CASSYEGREQYF.

About this clone: This CDR3 is also generated by other DNA sequences in the sample. The CDR3 region has the DNA TGTGCCTGGAGCGGGACAGGGGGCTTTCAGCCCCAGCATTTT. Its protein is CAWSGTGGFQPQHF. The genes are TRBV30 and TRBJ1-5, with TRBD1 matching 12 bases. The CDR3 runs to 14 residues. From germline, CDR1 is GTSNPN and CDR2 SVGIG (reference sequence). The junction had 3 bases not matched to a gene; V was cut back by 3 bases and J by 6 bases.

A few counts support this clone. The V and J genes are TRBV11-1 and TRBJ1-5; 7 bases map to TRBD1. This CDR3 is 15 amino acids long. Germline values: CDR1 SGHAT, CDR2 FQDESV (reference sequence). V was clipped by 5 bases and J by 4 bases; unmatched bases: 8. CDR3 in DNA: TGTGCCAGCAGCACAGACCAGACAGGGAATCAGCCCCAGCATTTT. It encodes CASSTDQTGNQPQHF.

This clone was picked up a small number of times. The chain links TRBV5-1 to TRBJ2-2; 9 nucleotides align to TRBD1. The CDR3 length is 15 residues. The germline CDR1 and CDR2 sequences are SGHRS and YFSETQ. V shed 4 bases, J shed 3 bases, and the junction held 4 bases outside the gene matches. CDR3 residues: CASSADRGYTGELFF. CDR3 bases: TGCGCCAGCAGCGCGGACAGGGGATACACCGGGGAGCTGTTTTTT. Full variable domain (remainder filled in from reference TRBV5-1 and TRBJ2-2): KAGVTQTPRYLIKTRGQQVTLSCSPISGHRSVSWYQQTPGQGLQFLFEYFSETQRNKGNFPGRFSGRQFSNSRSEMNVSTLELGDSALYLCASSADRGYTGELFFGEGSRLTVL.

This clone was seen more than once but under ten times. The chain couples TRBV5-4 to TRBJ2-5; D tentatively reads TRBD1 or TRBD2 (6 bases each). The CDR3 covers 15 residues. From germline, CDR1 is SGHNT and CDR2 YYREEE (reference sequence). Trimming removed 4 bases from V and 1 base from J, with 14 bases in between. The CDR3 DNA reads TGTGCCAGCAGCGCCCGTGGGGGGCTCCAAGAGACCCAGTACTTC. Amino acid sequence: CASSARGGLQETQYF. Complete variable domain (other parts from reference TRBV5-4 and TRBJ2-5): ETGVTQSPTHLIKTRGQQVTLRCSSQSGHNTVSWYQQALGQGPQFIFQYYREEENGRGNFPPRFSGLQFPNYSSELNVNALELDDSALYLCASSARGGLQETQYFGPGTRLLVL.

The V call is TRBV11-2, the J call TRBJ2-7; TRBD2 might be the D (6 bases). Deletions cut 5 bases from V and 4 bases from J, with 15 bases between. The CDR3 is 14 residues long. CDR1 SGHAT and CDR2 FQNNGV come from the germline V gene. This CDR3 is CASSPGAGRYEQYF. Here the CDR3 DNA reads TGTGCCAGCAGCCCCGGGGCGGGACGGTACGAGCAGTACTTC.